Listed below are T cell receptor beta chains from one sample, sequenced in a study of shared clonotypes between healthy human individuals. TCRdb's table, derived via immunoSEQ multiplex PCR, lists solely in-frame clones and lacks some. The sample includes about 480,000 clones, 70% to 80% of them seen just once. Sample: PBMCs. The receptors originated from a middle-aged woman in good health. Some clones in this sample may be carry-over from other donors' samples. Each CDR3 is given with its conserved first and last residue. The order of the fields is CDR3 protein, clone size, J gene, V gene. The size of a clone is reported for some rows only, either as once, few or many, or as a class for expanded clones.

CDR3aa: CASRLRQGRDTEAFF
abundance: many
j_gene: TRBJ1-1
v_gene: TRBV5-1

CDR3aa: CASSLGDRGTYEQYF
abundance: NA
j_gene: TRBJ2-7
v_gene: TRBV11-1

CDR3aa: CASSLGREITEAFF
abundance: NA
j_gene: TRBJ1-1
v_gene: TRBV11-2

CDR3aa: CAWAKGTGRSLYGYTF
abundance: few
j_gene: TRBJ1-2
v_gene: TRBV30

CDR3aa: CASSLTGATYEQYF
abundance: once
j_gene: TRBJ2-7
v_gene: TRBV11-2

CDR3aa: CASSERLAGPYEQYF
abundance: many
j_gene: TRBJ2-7
v_gene: TRBV6-1

CDR3aa: CASSYYTGEQETQYF
abundance: NA
j_gene: TRBJ2-5
v_gene: TRBV11-3

CDR3aa: CASSQDWQGGYTF
abundance: NA
j_gene: TRBJ1-2
v_gene: TRBV4-3

CDR3aa: CASNYGRPEKLFF
abundance: NA
j_gene: TRBJ1-4
v_gene: TRBV19

CDR3aa: CSVAVNTEAFF
abundance: NA
j_gene: TRBJ1-1
v_gene: TRBV29-1

CDR3aa: CASSEGGGEAYEQYF
abundance: NA
j_gene: TRBJ2-7
v_gene: TRBV2

CDR3aa: CASSPRTGDSTEAFF
abundance: NA
j_gene: TRBJ1-1
v_gene: TRBV7-2

CDR3aa: CASSEWGRGTEAFF
abundance: NA
j_gene: TRBJ1-1
v_gene: TRBV2

CDR3aa: CASSSNRGLSEAFF
abundance: NA
j_gene: TRBJ1-1
v_gene: TRBV27

CDR3aa: CAWSGQENEKLFF
abundance: few
j_gene: TRBJ1-4
v_gene: TRBV30

CDR3aa: CASSQGLAGVNEQYF
abundance: NA
j_gene: TRBJ2-7
v_gene: TRBV7-3

CDR3aa: CATDSESSYNEQFF
abundance: NA
j_gene: TRBJ2-1
v_gene: TRBV7-9

CDR3aa: CASNLGTSGDNEQFF
abundance: NA
j_gene: TRBJ2-1
v_gene: TRBV9

CDR3aa: CASSPPYSGLAGDLNEQYF
abundance: medium-sized
j_gene: TRBJ2-7
v_gene: TRBV18

CDR3aa: CASSLARETQYF
abundance: NA
j_gene: TRBJ2-5
v_gene: TRBV7-9

CDR3aa: CASSGGTDEQYF
abundance: once
j_gene: TRBJ2-7
v_gene: TRBV5-1

CDR3aa: CAWSTGTTSGRSYEQYF
abundance: few
j_gene: TRBJ2-7
v_gene: TRBV30

CDR3aa: CASAGTVNTEAFF
abundance: NA
j_gene: TRBJ1-1
v_gene: TRBV7-8

CDR3aa: CASSPGGSFYEQYF
abundance: NA
j_gene: TRBJ2-7
v_gene: TRBV5-6

CDR3aa: CSARLSDTQYF
abundance: once
j_gene: TRBJ2-3
v_gene: TRBV20-1

CDR3aa: CASSVGINPTTDTQYF
abundance: NA
j_gene: TRBJ2-3
v_gene: TRBV9

CDR3aa: CASSPVGQGNPGYTF
abundance: NA
j_gene: TRBJ1-2
v_gene: TRBV28

CDR3aa: CASRALSSYEQYF
abundance: NA
j_gene: TRBJ2-7
v_gene: TRBV19

CDR3aa: CASSGELVSGELFF
abundance: NA
j_gene: TRBJ2-2
v_gene: TRBV5-1

CDR3aa: CASSTSRGTQYF
abundance: NA
j_gene: TRBJ2-5
v_gene: TRBV9

CDR3aa: CATSAGGPLNEQFF
abundance: NA
j_gene: TRBJ2-1
v_gene: TRBV28

CDR3aa: CASSPSGTSGPRRADTQYF
abundance: NA
j_gene: TRBJ2-3
v_gene: TRBV5-1

CDR3aa: CASSLGPGGNQPQHF
abundance: NA
j_gene: TRBJ1-5
v_gene: TRBV5-6

CDR3aa: CASSWGQNNEQFF
abundance: NA
j_gene: TRBJ2-1
v_gene: TRBV5-1

CDR3aa: CASSSWDRSHKGFF
abundance: once
j_gene: TRBJ1-1
v_gene: TRBV7-2

CDR3aa: CACPGLADTQYF
abundance: NA
j_gene: TRBJ2-5
v_gene: TRBV30

CDR3aa: CSVDRGLANTEAFF
abundance: NA
j_gene: TRBJ1-1
v_gene: TRBV29-1

CDR3aa: CASSIGLAVQETQYF
abundance: NA
j_gene: TRBJ2-5
v_gene: TRBV19

CDR3aa: CASSETRASGRAEEQFF
abundance: NA
j_gene: TRBJ2-1
v_gene: TRBV10-1

CDR3aa: CASSTRPWETQYF
abundance: NA
j_gene: TRBJ2-5
v_gene: TRBV27

CDR3aa: CASSQGRPMFRTDTQYF
abundance: once
j_gene: TRBJ2-3
v_gene: TRBV4-3

CDR3aa: CASSYSYRANYEQYF
abundance: NA
j_gene: TRBJ2-7
v_gene: TRBV27

CDR3aa: CASSLDQSTDTQYF
abundance: NA
j_gene: TRBJ2-3
v_gene: TRBV18

CDR3aa: CASDPSGNGEQFF
abundance: NA
j_gene: TRBJ2-1
v_gene: TRBV7-9

CDR3aa: CASAVGRENEQFF
abundance: NA
j_gene: TRBJ2-1
v_gene: TRBV28

CDR3aa: CASSFGQGGGNTIYF
abundance: NA
j_gene: TRBJ1-3
v_gene: TRBV6-6

CDR3aa: CASSILTTNSYNEQFF
abundance: NA
j_gene: TRBJ2-1
v_gene: TRBV19

CDR3aa: CASSGPPGQSSYEQYF
abundance: NA
j_gene: TRBJ2-7
v_gene: TRBV10-2

CDR3aa: CASSEIGVNTEAFF
abundance: NA
j_gene: TRBJ1-1
v_gene: TRBV2

CDR3aa: CASSREASQETQYF
abundance: NA
j_gene: TRBJ2-5
v_gene: TRBV5-1

CDR3aa: CASSGRVAGGPSSYNEQFF
abundance: NA
j_gene: TRBJ2-1
v_gene: TRBV5-1

CDR3aa: CASSSPGLAQDTQYF
abundance: NA
j_gene: TRBJ2-3
v_gene: TRBV28

CDR3aa: CASSYTQGTYEQYF
abundance: NA
j_gene: TRBJ2-7
v_gene: TRBV6-1

CDR3aa: CASSGERFYEQYF
abundance: NA
j_gene: TRBJ2-7
v_gene: TRBV6-1

CDR3aa: CASSTPPNTGELFF
abundance: NA
j_gene: TRBJ2-2
v_gene: TRBV7-3

CDR3aa: CASSSTAQGFYNEQFF
abundance: NA
j_gene: TRBJ2-1
v_gene: TRBV7-3

CDR3aa: CATSRDIRRDYEQYF
abundance: NA
j_gene: TRBJ2-7
v_gene: TRBV15

CDR3aa: CASSLAGGRNEQFF
abundance: NA
j_gene: TRBJ2-1
v_gene: TRBV6-5

CDR3aa: CASSFASGANVLTF
abundance: few
j_gene: TRBJ2-6
v_gene: TRBV18

CDR3aa: CASSPRGGAIYEQYF
abundance: NA
j_gene: TRBJ2-7
v_gene: TRBV27